A selection of T cell receptor beta chains follows, all from one sample in a study of T cell repertoires in cytomegalovirus infection. MiXCR, applied by TCRdb to the reads, yields one record per CDR3 protein. Of about 920,000 distinct CDR3 sequences listed, 30% to 40% are singletons. Which antigens these TCRs recognize remains unknown. This specimen consisted of cultured CD8+ T cells from PBMCs, obtained from culture after CMV antigen stimulation. All receptors derive from a human donor in good health (CMV status not recorded). Some clones in this sample may be carry-over from other donors' samples. Both conserved end residues are part of each CDR3. A D gene is named only where the DNA matches it firmly. A clone size is listed for some rows: how often the clone was seen (once, few, many), or a class if it is expanded.

clone size	D gene	V gene	J gene	CDR3 DNA	CDR3 protein
few	TRBD1	TRBV7-9	TRBJ1-6	TGTGCCAGCGCTGGGGGACAGGGGTATTCACCCCTCCACTTT	CASAGGQGYSPLHF
-	-	TRBV11-2	TRBJ2-7	TGTGCCAGCAGCTTTTCTATTGGGACCTACGAGCAGTACTTC	CASSFSIGTYEQYF
few	-	TRBV6-2/TRBV6-3	TRBJ1-6	TGTGCCAGCAGTTACGACCAGTGGGGGGAGAATTCACCCCTCCACTTT	CASSYDQWGENSPLHF
many	-	TRBV7-8	TRBJ1-5	TGTGCCAGCAGCAAAAACCCCGGATATAGCAATCAGCCCCAGCATTTT	CASSKNPGYSNQPQHF
few	-	TRBV10-3	TRBJ1-2	TGTGCCATCAGTGAGTTTTGGGGACCTAACTATGGCTACACCTTC	CAISEFWGPNYGYTF
-	TRBD2	TRBV2	TRBJ2-3	TGTGCCAGCCTCCCTCCGGAGCGGGGGGTCAGCACAGATACGCAGTATTTT	CASLPPERGVSTDTQYF
-	TRBD1	TRBV6-1	TRBJ1-5	TGTGCCAGCAGTGATAGACCGGGACAGATAAATCAGCCCCGGCATTTT	CASSDRPGQINQPRHF
-	-	TRBV2	TRBJ1-1	TGTGCCAGCAACCTCGACCGCTTGAACACTGAAGCTTTCTTT	CASNLDRLNTEAFF
many	-	TRBV20-1	TRBJ2-3	TGCAGTGCTAGAGATAGGGGGGAGACTTTCGCAGATACGCAGTATTTT	CSARDRGETFADTQYF
few	-	TRBV14	TRBJ1-2	TGTGCCAGCAGCCAAGCCGCCACGTATGGCTACACCTTC	CASSQAATYGYTF
-	-	TRBV27	TRBJ1-2	TGTGCCAGCAGTTTAGACGGGGTTAACTATGACTACACCTTC	CASSLDGVNYDYTF
-	TRBD1	TRBV10-3	TRBJ1-3	TGTGCCATCAGGTTGGGACAGGTCGAGGACACCATATATTTT	CAIRLGQVEDTIYF
-	TRBD1	TRBV27	TRBJ2-1	TGTGCCAGCAGTAGGACAGGGTTCCGCCTTAATGAGCAGTTCTTC	CASSRTGFRLNEQFF
many	-	TRBV7-8	TRBJ1-5	TGTGCCAGCAGCTACGAACTATTAGGGCACAGCAATCAGCCCCAGCATTTT	CASSYELLGHSNQPQHF
-	-	TRBV27	TRBJ1-2	TGTGCCAGCAGTTTCGGGGGCCGGGGCTACACCTTC	CASSFGGRGYTF
few	-	TRBV10-2	TRBJ1-5	TGCGCCAGCAGGACAGTGAGCAATCAGCCCCAGCATTTT	CASRTVSNQPQHF
-	TRBD1	TRBV9	TRBJ1-1	TGTGCCAGCAGCGCCTTACAGGGGCCCACTGAAGCTTTCTTT	CASSALQGPTEAFF
many	TRBD2	TRBV7-2	TRBJ2-2	TGTGCCAGCAGCTTTAGCGGGGGAGGTACCGGGGAGCTGTTTTTT	CASSFSGGGTGELFF
few	TRBD1	TRBV27	TRBJ1-1	TGTGCCAGCTACCCAGGGGGCGGAACTGAAGCTTTCTTT	CASYPGGGTEAFF
-	-	TRBV19	TRBJ2-7	TGTGCCAGTAGCTGGGGGGCAGGGGAGCAGTACTTC	CASSWGAGEQYF
few	-	TRBV9	TRBJ2-3	TGTGCCAGCAGCGATGCCCCAGATACGCAGTATTTT	CASSDAPDTQYF
-	-	TRBV12-3/TRBV12-4	TRBJ2-7	TGTGCCAGCAGCCTTCCCGGGAATCCCTACGAGCAGTACTTC	CASSLPGNPYEQYF
few	-	TRBV28	TRBJ1-3	TGTGCCAGCAGTTACGACAGATACTCTGGAAACACCATATATTTT	CASSYDRYSGNTIYF
-	-	TRBV19	TRBJ1-2	TGTGCCAGTAAAAGGCTATATGGCTACACCTTC	CASKRLYGYTF
-	-	TRBV7-9	TRBJ1-1	TGTGCCAGCAGCTTACCCAGGCAAACTGAAGCTTTCTTT	CASSLPRQTEAFF
-	-	TRBV7-6	TRBJ1-2	TGTGCCACCACCCAGGCAGCTAACTATGGCTACACCTTC	CATTQAANYGYTF
-	-	TRBV6-9	TRBJ2-5	-	CASSSSKGWVQETQYF
few	-	TRBV6-2/TRBV6-3	TRBJ2-5	TGTGCCAGCAGTTACACGGGATCCTGGGAGACCCAGTACTTC	CASSYTGSWETQYF
many	-	TRBV7-6	TRBJ2-2	TGTGCCAGCATGAACCCGACCGGGGAGCTGTTTTTT	CASMNPTGELFF
-	-	TRBV29-1	TRBJ2-5	TGCAGCGTTGCCCTCCCGGGGTGGGAGACCCAGTACTTC	CSVALPGWETQYF
few	-	TRBV7-6	TRBJ2-3	TGTGCCACCCCAAGGGGGGACAACCCCACAGATACGCAGTATTTT	CATPRGDNPTDTQYF
-	TRBD1	TRBV5-4	TRBJ1-2	TGTGCCAGCAGCTTGGACAGGGGGCCTTACTATGGCTACACCTTC	CASSLDRGPYYGYTF
many	-	TRBV7-9	TRBJ2-3	TGTGCCAGCAGCTCGGGACAACTCACAGATACGCAGTATTTT	CASSSGQLTDTQYF
many	TRBD1	TRBV7-6	TRBJ1-6	TGTGCCAGCAGCCTGGGACAGGGTCTGTTGTCCTATAATTCACCCCTCCACTTT	CASSLGQGLLSYNSPLHF
few	-	TRBV19	TRBJ1-2	TGTGCCGGATCCACAGGGACGGATGGCTACACCTTC	CAGSTGTDGYTF
few	-	TRBV27	TRBJ2-5	TGTGCCAGCAGTTCCCAACAGCAAGAGACCCAGTACTTC	CASSSQQQETQYF
few	TRBD1	TRBV13	TRBJ1-5	TGTGCCAGCAGCTCGGGACAGGATAATCAGCCCCAGCATTTT	CASSSGQDNQPQHF
-	-	TRBV19	TRBJ2-1	TGTGCCAGTAGTATCGGGGGAAGCCTATACAATGAGCAGTTCTTC	CASSIGGSLYNEQFF
-	TRBD2	TRBV7-9	TRBJ2-1	TGTGCCAGCAGCTCTAGGACTAGCGGGGGGACTTACAATGAGCAGTTCTTC	CASSSRTSGGTYNEQFF
-	-	TRBV2	TRBJ2-1	TGTGCCAGCAGGGGAGGACACAATGAGCAGTTCTTC	CASRGGHNEQFF
-	-	TRBV18	TRBJ1-2	TGTGCCAGCTCACCACTTGAAGGCTCCTATGGCTACACCTTC	CASSPLEGSYGYTF
-	-	TRBV7-8	TRBJ2-7	TGTGCCAGCAGCTTAGAAGACAGGACAGTCTACCCCTACGAGCAGTACTTC	CASSLEDRTVYPYEQYF
few	-	TRBV5-8	TRBJ2-1	TGTGCCAGCAGCTTGGAACGGGTTGTCTATGAGCAGTTCTTC	CASSLERVVYEQFF
many	TRBD1	TRBV2	TRBJ2-3	TGTGCCAGCGTCGTTGAGGGGGCCACAGATACGCAGTATTTT	CASVVEGATDTQYF
few	TRBD1	TRBV27	TRBJ2-2	TGTGCCAGCAGTTTATCGACAGGGTACACCGGGGAGCTGTTTTTT	CASSLSTGYTGELFF
-	TRBD1	TRBV7-9	TRBJ1-1	TGTGTCAGCAGCTTAGGGGGGACAGGGACGGGGACTGAAGCTTTCTTT	CVSSLGGTGTGTEAFF
few	TRBD1	TRBV12-5	TRBJ1-1	TGTGCTAGTGGTTTTGGGACAGGGGGATGGAACACTGAAGCTTTCTTT	CASGFGTGGWNTEAFF
-	TRBD1	TRBV6-5	TRBJ1-3	TGTGCCAGCAGTTACAAGGACAGGGGGAAAAACACCATATATTTT	CASSYKDRGKNTIYF
many	-	TRBV7-2	TRBJ1-1	TGTGCCAGCAGCTTAGATCCCAGGGGTCTCTGGACTGAAGCTTTCTTT	CASSLDPRGLWTEAFF
-	-	TRBV27	TRBJ2-1	TGTGCCAGCAGTTTATCGCGAGGGCCCGGTGAGCAGTTCTTC	CASSLSRGPGEQFF
few	TRBD1	TRBV7-8	TRBJ1-6	TGTGCCAGCAGCTCGAAAACAGGGGAAAGTTCACCCCTCCACTTT	CASSSKTGESSPLHF
-	-	TRBV2	TRBJ2-1	TGTGCCAGCAGAGATTTTTACTCCTACAATGAGCAGTTCTTC	CASRDFYSYNEQFF
once	-	TRBV27	TRBJ1-1	TGTGCCAGCGGTCTCAGGGAAGCTTTCTTT	CASGLREAFF